The next 21 T cell receptor beta chains were all read from a single sample in a study of T cells in Graves' hyperthyroidism and ophthalmopathy. TCR beta CDR3 sequences were amplified from RNA transcripts. The HTBI primer set served for first-round RT-PCR of the TCR CDR3. Each CDR3 protein is one row after TCRdb ran MiXCR on the multiplex PCR reads. The data show under 350,000 distinct CDR3 sequences, about 20% seen once. Material for sequencing was blood. These receptors were obtained from a woman between 45 and 65 years old with Graves' hyperthyroidism.

This clonotype was seen repeatedly, ten times or more. This chain connects TRBV7-9 to TRBJ1-4; 8 bases are a match to TRBD1. The CDR3 runs to 14 residues. Germline-derived CDR1 and CDR2 are SEHNR and FQNEAQ (reference sequence). The J segment lost 7 bases and the V segment lost 5 bases, leaving 6 bases of the junction unmatched. CDR3 nucleotide sequence: TGTGCCAGCAGCCGGACAGGGAGCGGTGAAAAACTGTTTTTT. Translating gives CASSRTGSGEKLFF.

The genes are TRBV3-1 and TRBJ1-4, with D unclear. From germline, CDR1 is LGHDT and CDR2 YNNKEL (reference sequence). V dropped 0 bases and J dropped 7 bases, with 15 bases sitting between them. CDR3 length: 16 amino acids. In nucleotides, the CDR3 is TGTGCCAGCAGCCAAGATTTTCCGAGAGACGGTGAAAAACTGTTTTTT. As protein: CASSQDFPRDGEKLFF.

In this sample, this clonotype turned up a few times. The chain carries TRBV6-2 or TRBV6-3 and TRBJ1-5; tentative D call: TRBD1 (6 bases). This CDR3 is 14 amino acids long. Germline V gene sequence: CDR1 MNHEY, CDR2 SVGEGT. The V end lost 8 bases, the J end lost 7 bases, and 18 bases lay between the germline ends. CDR3 sequence reads: CASSNVQGRQPQHF. DNA of the CDR3: TGTGCCAGCTCCAACGTGCAGGGGAGGCAGCCCCAGCATTTT.

This clonotype was seen only a few times. V usage is TRBV6-1 and J usage is TRBJ1-6; possible D gene TRBD1, 5 bases. V shed 2 bases and J shed 2 bases, with 10 bases lying between them. Germline V CDR1 and CDR2: MNHNS, SASEGT. The CDR3 runs to 16 residues. The CDR3 loop is CASSENGAPYNSPLHF. CDR3 DNA: TGTGCCAGCAGTGAAAATGGGGCACCCTATAATTCACCCCTCCACTTT.

The genes are TRBV4-1 and TRBJ1-1; D remains unclear. The CDR3 length is 17 residues. Germline lookup yields CDR1 MGHRA and CDR2 YSYEKL. V dropped 2 bases and J dropped 0 bases, with 16 bases sitting between them. CDR3 sequence (DNA): TGCGCCAGCAGCCAAAGAGTGGGGATGGGATTGAACACTGAAGCTTTCTTT. It yields the protein CASSQRVGMGLNTEAFF.

The sample holds many counts of this clonotype. This chain joins TRBV6-1 and TRBJ2-1, with 7 bases identical to TRBD2. CDR1 is MNHNS, CDR2 SASEGT, per germline. This CDR3 is 14 amino acids long. Trimming at V came to 1 base and at J to 7 bases, leaving 4 bases not matched to a gene. The CDR3 DNA reads TGTGCCAGCAGTGAAGATCGAGCGGGGAATGAGCAGTTCTTC. Translating it yields CASSEDRAGNEQFF.

This clonotype turned up a few times. The CDR3, as DNA: TGTGCCTGGAGGACCTCCTTCCGGACAGAAGGAAAACTGTTTTTT. Its translation is CAWRTSFRTEGKLFF. The genes are TRBV30 and TRBJ1-4, with D tentatively TRBD1 (6 bases). The CDR3 length is 15 residues. Germline V gene data show CDR1 as GTSNPN and CDR2 as SVGIG (reference sequence). Trimming removed 3 bases from V and 10 bases from J, with 21 bases in between.

This clonotype was counted a few times. The J gene is TRBJ2-3, the V gene TRBV10-1; TRBD2 aligns across 15 bases. Germline values: CDR1 WNHNN, CDR2 SYGVQD (reference sequence). V trimming: 6 bases; J trimming: 7 bases; junction bases outside the gene matches: 14. The CDR3 spans 18 residues. The CDR3 DNA reads as TGCGCCAGCAGCAAAGAGAACCGGACTAGCGGGGGGGAAAATACGCAGTATTTT. Protein: CASSKENRTSGGENTQYF.

This clonotype has more than one count but fewer than ten. This chain joins TRBV30 and TRBJ2-2; D ambiguous. The CDR3 loop spans 13 amino acids. The V end lost 4 bases, the J end lost 1 base, and 7 bases lay between the germline ends. Germline-derived CDR1 and CDR2 are GTSNPN and SVGIG (reference sequence). The chain's CDR3 is CAWTPQNTGELFF. The CDR3 DNA reads as TGTGCCTGGACCCCACAGAACACCGGGGAGCTGTTTTTT.

The rearrangement links TRBV28 to TRBJ1-1; D unresolved. The CDR3 has 15 residues. Trimming removed 2 bases at V and 3 bases at J, with 13 bases between. CDR1 and CDR2 (germline): MDHEN, SYDVKM. The CDR3 nucleotides are TGTGCCAGCAGTTTAATTGCACGGGTGGACACTGAAGCTTTCTTT. This encodes CASSLIARVDTEAFF.

The sample holds a few counts of this clonotype. CDR3 region: CASSPTGLAGVPGELFF. CDR3 bases: TGTGCCAGCAGCCCTACGGGGCTAGCGGGAGTACCCGGGGAGCTGTTTTTT. This chain uses TRBV11-3 with TRBJ2-2; TRBD2 matches 10 bases. This CDR3 comprises 17 residues. With V trimmed by 5 bases and J by 6 bases, 12 bases remained unmatched. Looked up from germline, CDR1 is SGHNT and CDR2 is YENEEA.

This chain links TRBV7-6 with TRBJ1-2, with a possible D match to TRBD1 (5 bases). The CDR3 runs to 14 residues. Trimming left V 1 base short and J 6 bases short, with 12 bases between. Germline V lookup: CDR1 SGHVS, CDR2 FNYEAQ. The CDR3 is CASSLGIGGDGYTF. CDR3 coding DNA: TGTGCCAGCAGCTTAGGCATCGGAGGGGATGGCTACACCTTC.

This clonotype was seen many times. The rearrangement uses TRBV7-9 and TRBJ2-3; 15 bases are shared with TRBD2. The CDR3 runs 18 residues. V lost 6 bases and J lost 0; bases outside the gene matches: 7. CDR1 SEHNR and CDR2 FQNEAQ come from the germline V gene (reference sequence). The CDR3 DNA reads TGTGCCAGCAGTTCCGGGACTAGCGGGAGGTTAAGCACAGATACGCAGTATTTT. Translation gives CASSSGTSGRLSTDTQYF.

The V and J genes are TRBV20-1 and TRBJ1-2; D not resolved. Germline assignment: CDR1 DFQATT and CDR2 SNEGSKA (reference sequence). The CDR3 length is 15 residues. V was shortened by 0 bases and J by 8 bases, with 19 bases between the two germline ends. The CDR3 spells CSARDVSGLVGGYTF. For the CDR3, the DNA is TGCAGTGCTAGAGATGTGTCCGGACTAGTGGGGGGCTACACCTTC.

V is TRBV12-3 or TRBV12-4 and J is TRBJ1-3; D not certain. The CDR3 has 16 residues. V dropped 2 bases and J dropped 0 bases, with 11 bases sitting between them. The CDR3 sequence is CASSLYRWPSGNTIYF. CDR3 nucleotide sequence: TGTGCCAGCAGTTTATACCGGTGGCCCTCTGGAAACACCATATATTTT.

This clonotype was picked up many times. The rearrangement joins TRBV11-2 to TRBJ1-1; maybe TRBD1 (5 bases). V gave up 4 bases and J gave up 8 bases, with 11 bases separating them. Germline V lookup: CDR1 SGHAT, CDR2 FQNNGV. The CDR3 contains 12 residues. CDR3 loop: CASSSSGREAFF. The CDR3 DNA reads as TGTGCCAGCAGCTCTTCGGGACGAGAAGCTTTCTTT.

This clonotype appeared a few times. The chain joins TRBV12-3 or TRBV12-4 to TRBJ1-5; a weak D match, TRBD1 (5 bases). This CDR3 comprises 12 residues. Trimming stripped 7 bases from V and 4 bases from J, with 8 bases between. The CDR3: CASKEGNQPQHF. The DNA of the CDR3 is TGTGCCAGCAAAGAGGGGAATCAGCCCCAGCATTTT.

The table lists this clonotype with a few counts. This chain connects TRBV3-1 to TRBJ2-1; D not certain. Germline CDR1 LGHDT, CDR2 YNNKEL (reference sequence). The V end was cut by 0 bases, the J end by 6 bases, with 9 bases between. The CDR3 loop spans 14 amino acids. The CDR3 loop reads CASSQDLAVNEQFF. The CDR3 nucleotides read TGTGCCAGCAGCCAAGATTTGGCCGTCAATGAGCAGTTCTTC.

The V call is TRBV7-9, the J call TRBJ2-2, with D possibly being TRBD1 or TRBD2 (5 bases each). The germline CDR1 and CDR2 sequences are SEHNR and FQNEAQ (reference sequence). V lost 6 bases and J lost 9, with 23 bases in between. This CDR3 contains 16 residues. CDR3 DNA sequence: TGTGCCAGCAGTTCGAAAAGGGACGCTGAATTTTGGGAGCTGTTTTTT. It yields the protein CASSSKRDAEFWELFF.

This clonotype was detected ten times or more. The CDR3 spells CASSLTSPGQGSHEQYV. The CDR3 DNA sequence: TGTGCCAGCAGCCTAACATCCCCGGGACAGGGGTCCCACGAGCAGTACGTC. This chain uses TRBV12-3 or TRBV12-4 with TRBJ2-7; 10 positions match TRBD1. Unmatched junction bases numbered 16, after V lost 6 bases and J lost 5 bases. The CDR3 is 17 residues long.

In its sample, this clonotype was seen a few times. This chain links TRBV28 with TRBJ1-6; 12 nucleotides match TRBD1. The V gene end was trimmed by 7 bases and the J gene end by 7 bases; junction bases not matched to a gene: 5. The CDR3 loop spans 15 amino acids. Germline CDR1 reads MDHEN; CDR2 reads SYDVKM. The CDR3 bases are TGTGCCAGCACCGAGGGACAGGGGGCGAATTCACCCCTCCACTTT. It specifies CASTEGQGANSPLHF.